Following are 18 T cell receptor beta chains from one sample sequenced in a study of blood T cell repertoires in COVID-19. Profiling relied on immunoSEQ multiplex PCR, and the TCRdb table lists in-frame clones only, not all of them. This sample yields under 40,000 clones, of which around 84% are seen a single time; 13% to 15% belongs to the top ten. Sample: peripheral blood. The receptors originated from a man aged 50 or older with active or convalescent COVID-19.

The CDR3 nucleotides are TGTGCCAGCAGCGCGGCGGGGATCGATCTGTTTTTT. Residues: CASSAAGIDLFF. The gene calls are TRBV7-9 and TRBJ1-4; D gene ambiguous. There are 12 residues in the CDR3. The germline V gene encodes CDR1 SEHNR and CDR2 FQNEAQ (reference sequence). Trimming cost V 5 bases and J 14 bases, with 15 bases left between them.

Here the CDR3 DNA reads TGTGCCAGCAGTTCGGATAGCGGGGTAACGAACACCGGGGAGCTGTTTTTT. This gives the protein CASSSDSGVTNTGELFF. The V call is TRBV2, the J call TRBJ2-2; 8 bases agree with TRBD2. CDR3 length: 17 residues. J gave up 0 bases and V 5 bases, and 8 bases lay outside the gene matches. The germline V gene has CDR1 SNHLY and CDR2 FYNNEI.

The chain uses TRBV12-5 and TRBJ2-2, with 7 nucleotides matching TRBD1. The CDR3 covers 15 residues. The ends lost 1 base at V and 4 bases at J; junction bases unmatched: 3. In germline, CDR1 is LGHNT, CDR2 FRNRAP. The CDR3 protein is CASGLDDRATGELFF. CDR3 DNA: TGTGCTAGTGGTTTGGACGACAGGGCCACCGGGGAGCTGTTTTTT.

The chain couples TRBV6-5 to TRBJ2-7; perhaps TRBD1 as D (6 bases). The CDR3 covers 13 residues. V was pared by 5 bases and J by 4 bases, with 12 bases between. Germline CDR1 and CDR2: MNHEY and SVGAGI. Written as DNA, the CDR3 is TGTGCCAGCAGTCGCAGTAGGGGGTACGAGCAGTACTTC. Translation: CASSRSRGYEQYF.

The CDR3 loop reads CASSIDQVGTLEGRDTQYF. CDR3 bases: TGTGCCAGTAGTATAGATCAAGTCGGGACTCTCGAGGGTAGGGATACGCAGTATTTT. The rearrangement uses TRBV19 and TRBJ2-3, with D maybe TRBD2 (6 bases). V lost 0 bases, J lost 6 bases, and 25 bases lay in between. This CDR3 is 19 amino acids long. CDR1 is LNHDA and CDR2 is SQIVND in the germline V gene (reference sequence).

The chain carries TRBV18 and TRBJ2-3; 11 bases agree with TRBD2. The CDR3 is 15 residues long. J gave up 3 bases and V 3 bases, and 2 bases lay outside the gene matches. Germline loops: CDR1 KGHSH, CDR2 LQKENI. The chain's CDR3 is CASSPTSGRTDTQYF. The CDR3 DNA reads as TGTGCCAGCTCACCTACTAGCGGGAGAACAGATACGCAGTATTTT.

The CDR3 bases are TGTGCTAGTGGCCCCCCATCTAATGAAAAACTGTTTTTT. It is translated as CASGPPSNEKLFF. This chain connects TRBV12-5 to TRBJ1-4; D ambiguous. The germline CDR1 and CDR2 sequences are LGHNT and FRNRAP. V lost 6 bases to trimming and J lost 3 bases, with 8 bases between them. The CDR3 is 13 residues long.

The V call is TRBV10-3, the J call TRBJ1-1, with 11 bases identical to TRBD1. Germline V gene sequence: CDR1 ENHRY, CDR2 SYGVKD. J was trimmed by 5 bases and V by 2 bases; bases with no gene match: 19. The CDR3 loop spans 20 amino acids. The DNA of the CDR3 is TGTGCCATCAGTGAGCCAAGTCCAGATAAGGACAGGGGGCGTAGGACTGAAGCTTTCTTT. Its translation: CAISEPSPDKDRGRRTEAFF.

A single count supports this clone. This chain joins TRBV3-1 (or the pseudogene TRBV3-2) and TRBJ1-1; D not resolved. The V gene lost 0 bases and the J gene lost 6 bases, with 11 bases spanning the gap. Germline CDR1 and CDR2: LGHDT and YNNKEL (reference sequence). This CDR3 has 14 amino acids. CDR3 loop: CASSQDLAKSEAFF. In DNA, the CDR3 is TGTGCCAGCAGCCAAGATTTGGCAAAATCTGAAGCTTTCTTT.

The chain carries TRBV12-3 or TRBV12-4 and TRBJ1-2; maybe TRBD1 (5 bases). Trimming cost V 6 bases and J 2 bases, with 10 bases left between them. The CDR3 contains 13 residues. This CDR3 reads CASRGGANYGYTF. CDR3 in DNA: TGTGCCAGCAGAGGAGGGGCAAACTATGGCTACACCTTC.

The chain recombines TRBV5-1 with TRBJ1-2, with D uncertain. The CDR3 totals 15 residues. V lost 0 bases, J lost 0 bases, and 9 bases lay in between. The germline CDR1 and CDR2 sequences are SGHRS and YFSETQ. The CDR3 DNA reads as TGCGCCAGCAGCTTGGCCGGGATAGCTAACTATGGCTACACCTTC. Translated, it gives CASSLAGIANYGYTF.

CDR3 DNA sequence: TGTGCCAGCAGCCGGGACACGAACATTCAGTACTTC. It yields the protein CASSRDTNIQYF. The V gene is TRBV7-2, the J gene TRBJ2-4; possibly TRBD1 for D (6 bases). This CDR3 is 12 amino acids long. V lost 5 bases and J lost 7, with 9 bases in between. Germline assignment: CDR1 SGHTA and CDR2 FQGNSA.

This rearrangement joins TRBV7-8 to TRBJ1-5; perhaps TRBD1 as D (5 bases). The CDR3 is made up of 15 amino acids. Trimming shortened V by 4 bases and J by 9 bases, and 19 bases separated the two germline ends. Germline loops: CDR1 SGHVS, CDR2 FQNEAQ. This chain's CDR3 is CASSSRDSRVMPQHF. The CDR3 DNA is TGTGCCAGCAGCTCCCGGGACTCCCGGGTGATGCCCCAGCATTTT. The whole variable domain, filled in from reference TRBV7-8 and TRBJ1-5, reads GAGVSQSPRYKVAKRGQDVALRCDPISGHVSLFWYQQALGQGPEFLTYFQNEAQLDKSGLPSDRFFAERPEGSVSTLKIQRTQQEDSAVYLCASSSRDSRVMPQHFGDGTRLSIL.

The V gene is TRBV7-8, the J gene TRBJ2-3; TRBD2 matches at 13 bases. V shed 1 base and J 4 bases; nucleotides not matched to a gene: 2. From germline, CDR1 is SGHVS and CDR2 FQNEAQ. The CDR3 runs to 16 residues. CDR3 sequence reads: CASSLELAGGSDTQYF. CDR3 DNA sequence: TGTGCCAGCAGCTTAGAACTAGCGGGGGGGTCAGATACGCAGTATTTT.

The rearrangement links TRBV15 to TRBJ2-7, with 7 bases fitting TRBD1. The V segment lost 1 base and the J segment 5 bases; nucleotides outside the gene matches: 2. The CDR3 totals 13 residues. CDR1 and CDR2 from the germline V gene are LNHNV and YYDKDF (reference sequence). Written as DNA, the CDR3 is TGTGCCACCAGCAGAGCTGGACAGGACGAGCAGTACTTC. Amino acids: CATSRAGQDEQYF.

CDR3 DNA sequence: TGTGCCAGCAGTCGGGACAGGGTCACTGAAGCTTTCTTT. This encodes CASSRDRVTEAFF. V gene TRBV12-3 or TRBV12-4 combines with J gene TRBJ1-1; TRBD1 aligns across 9 bases. The CDR3 spans 13 residues. With 5 bases clipped from V and 4 bases from J, the junction kept 2 bases outside the gene matches.

The genes are TRBV14 and TRBJ2-3, with 10 bases aligning to TRBD2. The length of the CDR3 is 16 residues. The germline gives CDR1 SGHDN, CDR2 FVKESK. The J segment lost 2 bases and the V segment lost 3 bases, leaving 5 bases of the junction unmatched. The CDR3 protein is CASSHLAGGPTDTQYF. In nucleotides, the CDR3 is TGTGCCAGCAGCCACTTAGCGGGGGGCCCCACAGATACGCAGTATTTT.

A single count supports this clone. This chain connects TRBV21-1 to TRBJ2-3; the DNA was not used to check the table's D call, TRBD2. TRBV21-1 is labeled a pseudogene. There are 20 residues in the CDR3. The CDR3, as DNA: TGTGCCAGCAGCAACCCTTTTGCTTGTAGCGATACGACTAGCACAGATACGCAGTATTTT. Amino acids: CASSNPFACSDTTSTDTQYF.